Included here is one TCR beta chain sequence, with context. Its antigen remains unidentified. No much larger clonotype is one base removed from it; base qualities were not supplied. Participants in the prospective study were aged about 18 to 100 years, lived in about two dozen United States geographic areas, and enrolled through a virtual design. In the prospective study, participants were assigned to cohorts based on the clinical history participants reported in a screening survey and a study questionnaire. Recovered participants in ImmuneRACE Cohort 3 were defined as having two consecutive negative NP/OP PCR tests, clearance from a healthcare professional, or resolution of symptoms. Each participant in the prospective study had whole blood, serum and a nasopharyngeal or oropharyngeal swab collected by mobile phlebotomists. Participants in the prospective study had the option to provide additional blood draws and questionnaires over an approximately 2-month period. Before DNA extraction, prospective study blood samples were shipped either frozen or at room temperature.

TCRbeta CDR3 regions were amplified from genomic DNA using the immunoSEQ Assay, a bias-controlled multiplex PCR. As for the authors' bioinformatics: The number of nucleated cells in each sample was estimated by amplification of reference gene primers within the assay. To quantify the absolute abundance of each unique TCRbeta CDR3 rearrangement, sequence reads were collapsed and filtered. For each sample, productive Simpson clonality was calculated by taking the square root of Simpson's diversity index across productive rearrangements. TCRdb retrieved this table from immuneACCESS and kept in-frame rearrangements only. Not all clones are present; in checked studies, unresolved V genes account for under half, and no reason is known for the remainder. That table is the source of V, J and clone size, and D and trimming were worked out from the DNA. This sample is represented by around 330,000 clones; roughly 90% of them were singletons. The top ten constitute approximately 2.5% of the sample.

As encoded in the germline V gene, CDR1 is SQVTM while CDR2 is ANQGSEA. The junction shows trimming of 4 bases on V and 2 bases on J, plus 9 bases between the germline ends. Inclusive of the bounding cysteine and phenylalanine, the CDR3 is 13 residues long. Only CDR3 DNA remains: 39 bases, in frame from the first base. The sample comes from a study of blood T cell repertoires in COVID-19 (dated by TCRdb to the early 2020s). Some background on the complete study: Samples covering the acute and convalescent phases of COVID-19 were provided by collaborators in the United States, Italy and Spain. Samples came from the ongoing ImmuneRACE study (first 160 participants) plus 1,254 subjects from 6 global collaborators. Where HLA class I and class II types were available, the types were taken from metadata supplied by the sample provider, not from assay-based typing. A de-identified subject ID, COVID-19 status, age in years and sex were almost always included in the sample metadata. The material from the prospective study consisted of cDNA or gDNA derived from T cells, B-cell-depleted T cells, or PBMCs. The repertoires were released in a freely available public database meant as a resource for research on the immune response to SARS-CoV-2. Subjects who had been exposed to COVID-19, were actively infected with it, or had recovered from it provided the deeply sampled blood TCRbeta repertoires that made up the dataset.

The research as a whole found: Clinical and demographic metadata were provided uncurated, with the amount varying by source and participant.

The sample taken for sequencing was PBMCs or T cells enriched from blood (not recorded which). The sequence was collected from a man aged 60-69 years who had recovered from COVID-19. Rearrangement joined TRBV29-1 to TRBJ1-3; the D gene cannot be named for sure. The CDR3: CSVGLRTGNTIYF. The nucleotide sequence reads as follows: TGCAGCGTTGGACTCCGAACTGGAAACACCATATATTTT.